These 22 T cell receptor beta chains were all obtained from the same sample, sequenced in a study of cytomegalovirus exposure and HLA in healthy donors. PCR primers comprised 60 Vbeta and 13 Jbeta primers. Method: immunoSEQ multiplex PCR; TCRdb's copy keeps in-frame clones and lacks some. Of about 130,000 clones in the sample, roughly 70% were seen once. Sequenced material: PBMCs. The source is a man aged 25 to 40 in good health and CMV-seronegative.

The genes are TRBV5-1 and TRBJ1-1; unclear D gene. Trimming left V 0 bases short and J 4 bases short, with 13 bases between. CDR3 length equals 15 residues. Germline V gives CDR1 SGHRS, CDR2 YFSETQ. CDR3 nucleotide sequence: TGCGCCAGCAGCTTGGAAGGGTTACGGGGCACTGAAGCTTTCTTT. This translates into CASSLEGLRGTEAFF.

The genes are TRBV7-2 and TRBJ2-7; 7 bases line up with TRBD1. From germline, CDR1 is SGHTA and CDR2 FQGNSA. The CDR3 totals 17 residues. V gave up 4 bases and J gave up 1 base; unmatched junction bases: 13. CDR3 sequence: CASSSPTRSRGSYEQYF. In DNA form, the CDR3 reads TGTGCCAGCAGCTCACCAACACGTAGCAGGGGGTCCTACGAGCAGTACTTC. Complete variable domain (other parts from reference TRBV7-2 and TRBJ2-7): GAGVSQSPSNKVTEKGKDVELRCDPISGHTALYWYRQSLGQGLEFLIYFQGNSAPDKSGLPSDRFSAERTGGSVSTLTIQRTQQEDSAVYLCASSSPTRSRGSYEQYFGPGTRLTVT.

V usage is TRBV6-1 and J usage is TRBJ2-1; 12 bases map to TRBD1. Trimming removed 5 bases from V and 7 bases from J; junction bases left unmatched: 6. The V gene's germline CDR1 is MNHNS and CDR2 SASEGT. CDR3 length: 15 residues. The CDR3 reads CASSLSGQGANEQFF. CDR3 DNA: TGTGCCAGCAGTTTATCGGGACAGGGGGCGAATGAGCAGTTCTTC.

This clone was detected only once. The rearrangement links TRBV15 to TRBJ2-5; TRBD1 matches at 10 bases. This CDR3 has 19 amino acids. Germline trimming cut 1 base from V and 3 bases from J; bases unmatched to any gene: 14. The germline gives CDR1 LNHNV, CDR2 YYDKDF (reference sequence). As DNA, the CDR3 is TGTGCCACCAGCAGAGTGCTCCCGGGACAGGGGACTATAGAAGAGACCCAGTACTTC. This translates into CATSRVLPGQGTIEETQYF.

The genes are TRBV11-2 and TRBJ2-1, with D possibly TRBD2 on 7 matching bases. Germline V gene data show CDR1 as SGHAT and CDR2 as FQNNGV. Trimming stripped 5 bases from V and 6 bases from J, with 23 bases between. The CDR3 spans 17 residues. CDR3 DNA: TGTGCCAGCAGCCCCCTGAGGGGGGGGGCCTACCGCAATGAGCAGTTCTTC. It yields the protein CASSPLRGGAYRNEQFF.

J is TRBJ2-1 and V is TRBV6-1; tentative D call: TRBD1 (5 bases). V shed 2 bases and J shed 6 bases, with 8 bases lying between them. From germline, CDR1 is MNHNS and CDR2 SASEGT. The CDR3 extends over 13 amino acids. The CDR3 DNA sequence: TGTGCCAGCAGTGAAAATAGGGGCAATGAGCAGTTCTTC. Translating it yields CASSENRGNEQFF.

The CDR3 DNA sequence: TGTGCCAGCAGTTCAGGGACAGAGAACACAGATACGCAGTATTTT. It encodes CASSSGTENTDTQYF. The chain recombines TRBV5-4 with TRBJ2-3; 7 bases agree with TRBD1. The length of the CDR3 is 15 residues. Losses at the gene ends were 5 bases for V and 2 bases for J; bases not matched to a gene: 8. Germline CDR1 and CDR2: SGHNT and YYREEE (reference sequence).

This chain connects TRBV15 to TRBJ2-2, with D hard to call. This CDR3 has 17 residues. Germline assignment: CDR1 LNHNV and CDR2 YYDKDF (reference sequence). V was cut by 0 bases and J by 0 bases, with 11 bases left in between. Here the CDR3 DNA reads TGTGCCACCAGCAGAGATCACGGCAGCGCGAACACCGGGGAGCTGTTTTTT. Protein: CATSRDHGSANTGELFF.

This clone was recorded a few times. V usage is TRBV18 and J usage is TRBJ1-5; D is undetermined. V lost 1 base to trimming and J lost 0 bases, with 7 bases between them. Germline V lookup: CDR1 KGHSH, CDR2 LQKENI. This CDR3 region has 15 residues. The DNA of the CDR3 is TGTGCCAGCTCACCACGGGCAGATAGCAATCAGCCCCAGCATTTT. Its translation is CASSPRADSNQPQHF.

The chain combines TRBV30 with TRBJ1-1; D not certain. This CDR3 is built from 15 residues. Deletions cut 2 bases from V and 3 bases from J, with 16 bases between. CDR1 is GTSNPN, CDR2 SVGIG, per germline (reference sequence). CDR3 bases: TGTGCCTGGAGTTCGGGGTCACCGCTGGACACTGAAGCTTTCTTT. Translated: CAWSSGSPLDTEAFF.

CDR3 sequence (DNA): TGTGCCAGCACCAAAACAGGGATAAACACTGAAGCTTTCTTT. It specifies CASTKTGINTEAFF. The chain uses TRBV25-1 and TRBJ1-1; D might be TRBD1 (6 bases). The germline V gene has CDR1 MGHDK and CDR2 SYGVNS. The CDR3 runs to 14 residues. V lost 7 bases, J lost 2 bases, and 14 bases lay in between.

This clone has a single count. The chain employs TRBV19 and TRBJ1-5; TRBD1 matches at 7 bases. With 5 bases clipped from V and 1 base from J, the junction kept 5 bases outside the gene matches. This CDR3 comprises 15 residues. The V gene's germline CDR1 is LNHDA and CDR2 SQIVND (reference sequence). The CDR3 DNA reads as TGTGCCAGTAGTGCCGAGGGGGCCAGCAATCAGCCCCAGCATTTT. Translated: CASSAEGASNQPQHF.

The CDR3 sequence: CASSSMGLPNTGELFF. DNA of the CDR3: TGTGCCAGCAGTTCGATGGGACTTCCGAACACCGGGGAGCTGTTTTTT. The J gene is TRBJ2-2, the V gene TRBV28, with a tentative D call TRBD2 (6 bases). CDR3 length equals 16 residues. The germline CDR1 and CDR2 sequences are MDHEN and SYDVKM. V was trimmed by 4 bases and J by 0 bases, leaving 12 bases between them.

The gene calls are TRBV6-5 and TRBJ2-1; 7 nucleotides align to TRBD2. V lost 5 bases to trimming and J lost 0 bases; unmatched junction nucleotides: 4. Germline V gene sequence: CDR1 MNHEY, CDR2 SVGAGI. CDR3 length: 15 residues. CDR3 protein: CASSGPGGSYNEQFF. CDR3 nucleotides: TGTGCCAGCAGTGGTCCGGGGGGCTCCTACAATGAGCAGTTCTTC.

The chain has TRBV2 and TRBJ1-2; 7 bases are a match to TRBD1. Germline V CDR1 and CDR2: SNHLY, FYNNEI. V dropped 6 bases and J dropped 3; count of bases not matched to a gene: 7. The CDR3 consists of 14 residues. The CDR3 spells CASSRQGSDYGYTF. In nucleotides, the CDR3 is TGTGCCAGCAGCAGACAGGGTAGCGACTATGGCTACACCTTC.

CDR3: CASSLLTGGNEQFF. The CDR3 DNA reads TGCGCCAGCAGCTTGCTCACAGGGGGCAATGAGCAGTTCTTC. The rearrangement uses TRBV5-1 and TRBJ2-1; 8 bases line up with TRBD1. Germline V gives CDR1 SGHRS, CDR2 YFSETQ. V lost 1 base and J lost 6; bases outside the gene matches: 3. CDR3 length: 14 residues.

This rearrangement joins TRBV4-1 to TRBJ2-7, with 13 bases lining up with TRBD2. The ends lost 3 bases at V and 2 bases at J; junction bases unmatched: 4. Germline values: CDR1 MGHRA, CDR2 YSYEKL. The CDR3 totals 16 residues. CDR3 DNA sequence: TGCGCCAGCAGCCAGGGACTAGCGGGACACACCTACGAGCAGTACTTC. This codes for CASSQGLAGHTYEQYF.

The rearrangement links TRBV28 to TRBJ2-7; the match to TRBD2 covers 9 bases. Germline CDR1 MDHEN, CDR2 SYDVKM. The CDR3 is 14 amino acids. V shed 7 bases, J shed 4 bases, and the junction held 8 bases outside the gene matches. CDR3 region: CASTTGGLAYEQYF. CDR3 in DNA: TGTGCCAGCACCACGGGAGGACTAGCGTACGAGCAGTACTTC.

The chain uses TRBV5-1 and TRBJ2-7, with D possibly TRBD1 on 6 matching bases. This CDR3 is built from 14 residues. CDR1 is SGHRS, CDR2 YFSETQ, per germline. V lost 7 bases and J 0 bases, leaving 14 bases between the germline ends. The CDR3: CASATRGSSYEQYF. The CDR3 nucleotides are TGCGCCAGCGCCACCAGGGGCTCCTCCTACGAGCAGTACTTC.

The V call is TRBV7-8, the J call TRBJ1-4; D gene unclear. This CDR3 spans 14 amino acids. Trimming cost V 5 bases and J 0 bases, with 7 bases left between them. Germline CDR1 SGHVS, CDR2 FQNEAQ. The CDR3 region is CASSLVSTNEKLFF. CDR3 in DNA: TGTGCCAGCAGCCTCGTATCAACTAATGAAAAACTGTTTTTT.

The chain combines TRBV27 with TRBJ1-2; no clear D. CDR1 is MNHEY and CDR2 is SMNVEV in the germline V gene (reference sequence). This CDR3 has 15 amino acids. Trimming removed 5 bases from V and 1 base from J, with 14 bases in between. The DNA of the CDR3 is TGTGCCAGCAGTCTGTCCCTCGGGAATAACTATGGCTACACCTTC. Encoded protein: CASSLSLGNNYGYTF.

J is TRBJ2-3 and V is TRBV28, with D possibly TRBD1 on 6 matching bases. V was pared by 6 bases and J by 0 bases, with 16 bases between. The V gene's germline CDR1 is MDHEN and CDR2 SYDVKM. This CDR3 is 16 amino acids long. Here the CDR3 reads CASSPPWTESTDTQYF. The CDR3 DNA reads TGTGCCAGCAGCCCCCCATGGACAGAGAGCACAGATACGCAGTATTTT. The whole variable domain, filled in from reference TRBV28 and TRBJ2-3, reads DVKVTQSSRYLVKRTGEKVFLECVQDMDHENMFWYRQDPGLGLRLIYFSYDVKMKEKGDIPEGYSVSREKKERFSLILESASTNQTSMYLCASSPPWTESTDTQYFGPGTRLTVL.